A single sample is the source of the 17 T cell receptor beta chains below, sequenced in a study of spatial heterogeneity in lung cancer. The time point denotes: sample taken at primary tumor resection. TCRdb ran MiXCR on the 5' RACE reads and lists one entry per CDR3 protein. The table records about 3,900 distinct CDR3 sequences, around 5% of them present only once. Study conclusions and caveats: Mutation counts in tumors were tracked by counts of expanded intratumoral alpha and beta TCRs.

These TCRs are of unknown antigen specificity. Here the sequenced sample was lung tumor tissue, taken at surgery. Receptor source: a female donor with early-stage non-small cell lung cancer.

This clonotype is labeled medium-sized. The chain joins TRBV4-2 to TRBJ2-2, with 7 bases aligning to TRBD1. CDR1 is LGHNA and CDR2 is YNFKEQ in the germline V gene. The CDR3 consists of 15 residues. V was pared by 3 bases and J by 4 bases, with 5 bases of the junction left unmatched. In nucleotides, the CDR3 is TGTGCCAGCAGCCAGAGGACAGGCGCCACCGGGGAGCTGTTTTTT. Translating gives CASSQRTGATGELFF.

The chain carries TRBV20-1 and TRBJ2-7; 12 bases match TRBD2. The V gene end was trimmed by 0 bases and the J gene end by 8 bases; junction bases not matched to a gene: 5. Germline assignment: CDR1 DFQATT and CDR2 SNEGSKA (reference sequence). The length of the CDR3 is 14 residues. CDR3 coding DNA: TGCAGTGCTAGAGAAGCTAGCGGGAGGGCCCAGCAGTACTTC. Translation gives CSAREASGRAQQYF.

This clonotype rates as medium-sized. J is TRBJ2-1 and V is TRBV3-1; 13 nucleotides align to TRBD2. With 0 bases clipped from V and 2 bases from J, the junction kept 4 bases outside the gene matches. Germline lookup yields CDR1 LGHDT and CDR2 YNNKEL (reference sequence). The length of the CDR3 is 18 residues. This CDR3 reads CASSQDKLAGGPYNEQFF. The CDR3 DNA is TGTGCCAGCAGCCAAGATAAACTAGCGGGGGGGCCCTACAATGAGCAGTTCTTC.

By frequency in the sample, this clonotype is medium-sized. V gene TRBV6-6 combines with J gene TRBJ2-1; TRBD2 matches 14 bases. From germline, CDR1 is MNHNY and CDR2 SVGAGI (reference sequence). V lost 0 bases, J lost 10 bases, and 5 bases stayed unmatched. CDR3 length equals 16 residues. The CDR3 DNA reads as TGTGCCAGCAGTTACTCCGCCGGGACTAGCGGGAGCGAGCAGTTCTTC. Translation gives CASSYSAGTSGSEQFF.

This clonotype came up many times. The DNA for the CDR3 is TGCGCCAGCAGCCAGGGACTAGCGGGGGTTACCTACGAGCAGTACTTC. It specifies CASSQGLAGVTYEQYF. The chain is built from TRBV5-1 and TRBJ2-7; 14 positions match TRBD2. There are 16 residues in the CDR3. V shed 4 bases, J shed 2 bases, and the junction held 5 bases outside the gene matches. The V gene's germline CDR1 is SGHRS and CDR2 YFSETQ.

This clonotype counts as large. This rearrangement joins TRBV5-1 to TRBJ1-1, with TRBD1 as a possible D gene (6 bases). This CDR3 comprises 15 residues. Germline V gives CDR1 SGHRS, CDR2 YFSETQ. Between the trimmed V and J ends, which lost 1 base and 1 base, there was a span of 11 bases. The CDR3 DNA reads TGCGCCAGCAGCTTGTACACGGGGGCGAACACTGAAGCTTTCTTT. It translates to CASSLYTGANTEAFF.

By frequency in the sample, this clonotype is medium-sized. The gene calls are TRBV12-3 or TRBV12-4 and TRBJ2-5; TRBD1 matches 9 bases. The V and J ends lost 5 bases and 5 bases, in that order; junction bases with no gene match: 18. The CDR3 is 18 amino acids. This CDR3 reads CASSPTPPGTGTEETQYF. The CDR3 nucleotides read TGTGCCAGCAGTCCCACCCCTCCCGGGACAGGGACGGAGGAGACCCAGTACTTC.

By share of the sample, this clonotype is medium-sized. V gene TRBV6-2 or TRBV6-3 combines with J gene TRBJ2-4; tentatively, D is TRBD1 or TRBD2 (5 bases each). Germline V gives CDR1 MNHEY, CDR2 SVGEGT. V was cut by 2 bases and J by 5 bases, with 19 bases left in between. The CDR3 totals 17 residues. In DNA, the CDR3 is TGTGCCAGCAGTTACCAAACCCGGGGCACAATCCAAAACATTCAGTACTTC. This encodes CASSYQTRGTIQNIQYF.

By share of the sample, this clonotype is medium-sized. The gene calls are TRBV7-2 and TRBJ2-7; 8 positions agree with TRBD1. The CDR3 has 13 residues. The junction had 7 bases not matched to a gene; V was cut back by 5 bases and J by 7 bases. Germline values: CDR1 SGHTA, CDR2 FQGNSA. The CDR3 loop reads CASSLDRVGEQYF. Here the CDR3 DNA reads TGTGCCAGCAGCCTGGACAGGGTTGGGGAGCAGTACTTC.

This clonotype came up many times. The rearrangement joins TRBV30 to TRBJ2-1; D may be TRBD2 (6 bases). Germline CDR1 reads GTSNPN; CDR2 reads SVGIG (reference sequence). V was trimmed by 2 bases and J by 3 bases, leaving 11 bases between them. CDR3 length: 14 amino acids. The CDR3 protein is CAWSPGLGYNEQFF. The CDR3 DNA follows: TGTGCCTGGAGTCCGGGACTCGGCTACAATGAGCAGTTCTTC.

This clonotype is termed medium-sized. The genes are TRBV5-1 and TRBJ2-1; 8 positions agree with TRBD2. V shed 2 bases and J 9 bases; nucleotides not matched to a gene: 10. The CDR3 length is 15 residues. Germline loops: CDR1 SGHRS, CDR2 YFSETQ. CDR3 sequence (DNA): TGCGCCAGCAGCTTAGGTCTAGCGGGTAGCAGTGAGCAGTTCTTC. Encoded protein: CASSLGLAGSSEQFF.

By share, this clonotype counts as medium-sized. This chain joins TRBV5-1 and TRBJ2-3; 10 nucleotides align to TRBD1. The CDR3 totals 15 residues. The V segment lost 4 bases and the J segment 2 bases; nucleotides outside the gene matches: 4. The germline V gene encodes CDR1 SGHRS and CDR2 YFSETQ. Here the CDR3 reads CASSPTGGDTDTQYF. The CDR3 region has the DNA TGCGCCAGCAGCCCGACAGGGGGCGACACAGATACGCAGTATTTT.

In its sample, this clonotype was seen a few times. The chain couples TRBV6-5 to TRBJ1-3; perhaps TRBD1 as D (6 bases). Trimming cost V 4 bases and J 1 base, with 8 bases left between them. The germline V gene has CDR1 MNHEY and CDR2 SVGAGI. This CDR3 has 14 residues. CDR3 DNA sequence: TGTGCCAGCAGTTCGGGACAATCTGGAAACACCATATATTTT. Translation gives CASSSGQSGNTIYF.

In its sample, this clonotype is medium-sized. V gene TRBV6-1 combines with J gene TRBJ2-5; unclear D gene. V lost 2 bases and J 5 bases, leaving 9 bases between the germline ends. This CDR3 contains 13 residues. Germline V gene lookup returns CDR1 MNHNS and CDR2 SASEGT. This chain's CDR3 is CASSESWKETQYF. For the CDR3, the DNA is TGTGCCAGCAGTGAAAGTTGGAAGGAGACCCAGTACTTC.

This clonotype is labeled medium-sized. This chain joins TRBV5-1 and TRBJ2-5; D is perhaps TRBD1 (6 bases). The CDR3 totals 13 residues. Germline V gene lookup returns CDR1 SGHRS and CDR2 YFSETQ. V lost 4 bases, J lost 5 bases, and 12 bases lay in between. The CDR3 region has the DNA TGCGCCAGCAGCACCAGGGGATGGGAGACCCAGTACTTC. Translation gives CASSTRGWETQYF.

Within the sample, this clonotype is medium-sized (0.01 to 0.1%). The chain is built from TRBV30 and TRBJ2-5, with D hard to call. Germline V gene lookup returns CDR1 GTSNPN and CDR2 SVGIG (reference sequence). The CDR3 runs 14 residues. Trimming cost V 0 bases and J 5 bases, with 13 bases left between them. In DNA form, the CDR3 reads TGTGCCTGGAGTGTATCCCGTGGCGCGGAGACCCAGTACTTC. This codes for CAWSVSRGAETQYF.

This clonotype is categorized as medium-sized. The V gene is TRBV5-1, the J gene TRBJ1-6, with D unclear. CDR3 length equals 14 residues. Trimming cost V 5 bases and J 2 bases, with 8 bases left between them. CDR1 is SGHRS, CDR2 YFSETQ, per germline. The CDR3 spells CASSSGAYNSPLHF. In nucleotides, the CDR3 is TGCGCCAGCAGTTCCGGAGCCTATAATTCACCCCTCCACTTT. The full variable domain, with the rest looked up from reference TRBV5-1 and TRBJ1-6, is KAGVTQTPRYLIKTRGQQVTLSCSPISGHRSVSWYQQTPGQGLQFLFEYFSETQRNKGNFPGRFSGRQFSNSRSEMNVSTLELGDSALYLCASSSGAYNSPLHFGNGTRLTVT.